Following are 21 T cell receptor beta chains from one sample sequenced in a study of T-cell reconstitution after alpha-beta-depleted transplantation in children. Unique molecular identifiers were used to barcode this TCRbeta library. Via MiXCR, TCRdb re-called the PCR reads, giving one row per CDR3 protein. Among a few hundred thousand distinct CDR3 sequences, under 8.5% were seen once, and the ten largest hold about 6%. The source was PBMCs, collected before TCRalphabeta/CD19-depleted stem cell transplant. The origin of the receptors is a boy aged 2-15 years with acute lymphoblastic leukemia, due to receive a stem cell transplant.

In this sample, this clonotype turned up many times. The chain employs TRBV28 and TRBJ2-7, with no clear D. This CDR3 region has 14 residues. Germline CDR1 and CDR2: MDHEN and SYDVKM. Trimming pared 4 bases from V and 4 bases from J, leaving 14 bases between. The CDR3 DNA is TGTGCCAGCAGTTCCATGCTGGCGAGATACGAGCAGTACTTC. It codes for CASSSMLARYEQYF.

This clonotype was detected many times. This chain uses TRBV7-2 with TRBJ2-7, with D possibly matching TRBD2 (5 bases). Germline V gene data show CDR1 as SGHTA and CDR2 as FQGNSA. Trimming took off 5 bases at V and 1 base at J, with 12 bases between the two ends. This CDR3 is 14 amino acids long. The CDR3 here is CASSPGGTSYEQYF. CDR3 bases: TGTGCCAGCAGCCCTGGAGGTACTTCCTACGAGCAGTACTTC.

The table lists this clonotype with many counts. The rearrangement joins TRBV6-5 to TRBJ2-2; D is uncertain. This CDR3 comprises 10 residues. The germline gives CDR1 MNHEY, CDR2 SVGAGI. The V end was cut by 9 bases, the J end by 5 bases, with 4 bases between. The CDR3 here is CARETGELFF. DNA of the CDR3: TGTGCCAGGGAGACCGGGGAGCTGTTTTTT.

Only a few counts were recorded for this clonotype. The chain recombines TRBV6-2 or TRBV6-3 with TRBJ1-6; D uncertain. This CDR3 has 13 amino acids. The V gene lost 6 bases and the J gene lost 8 bases, with 11 bases spanning the gap. CDR1 is MNHEY, CDR2 SVGEGT, per germline. The CDR3 DNA sequence: TGTGCCAGCAGCCTTGAAACCTATTCACCCCTCCACTTT. This gives the protein CASSLETYSPLHF.

This clonotype has ten or more counts. This sequence joins TRBV5-6 and TRBJ2-3; D ambiguous. Germline V CDR1 and CDR2: SGHDT, YYEEEE. Trimming cost V 0 bases and J 1 base, with 12 bases left between them. This CDR3 is built from 16 residues. CDR3 DNA sequence: TGTGCCAGCAGCTTGGCCGTAGGCCTTGGCACAGATACGCAGTATTTT. Encoded protein: CASSLAVGLGTDTQYF.

This clonotype was counted ten times or more. The chain couples TRBV28 to TRBJ2-7, with a weak D call TRBD1 (6 bases). Per germline, CDR1 MDHEN and CDR2 SYDVKM. With 5 bases removed from V and 8 bases from J, the gap between germline ends came to 19 bases. The CDR3 has 14 amino acids. The CDR3 loop reads CASSPYEEGEKQYF. CDR3 in DNA: TGTGCCAGCAGTCCTTATGAAGAGGGGGAAAAGCAGTACTTC.

This clonotype was counted between two and nine times. The V gene is TRBV7-2, the J gene TRBJ1-2; a possible D gene is TRBD1 (5 bases). This CDR3 has 17 amino acids. Per germline, CDR1 SGHTA and CDR2 FQGNSA. Trimming shortened V by 2 bases and J by 6 bases, and 22 bases separated the two germline ends. The DNA of the CDR3 is TGTGCCAGCAGCTTATTACTCTGGGAGGGGATCGAGGATGGCTACACCTTC. This translates into CASSLLLWEGIEDGYTF.

The chain has TRBV10-2 and TRBJ2-1; possible D gene TRBD2, 6 bases. The CDR3 is 15 amino acids. Trimming took 0 bases from V and 3 from J, leaving 9 bases between them. CDR1 and CDR2 (germline): WSHSY, SAAADI. CDR3: CASSESRRGYNEQFF. CDR3 sequence (DNA): TGCGCCAGCAGTGAGTCGAGGCGGGGCTACAATGAGCAGTTCTTC.

V usage is TRBV20-1 and J usage is TRBJ2-1; D might be TRBD2 (6 bases). V was cut by 6 bases and J by 2 bases, with 17 bases left in between. From germline, CDR1 is DFQATT and CDR2 SNEGSKA (reference sequence). This CDR3 has 15 residues. The CDR3 sequence: CSARDSSLAYNEQFF. Here the CDR3 DNA reads TGCAGTGCGAGGGACTCCTCCTTGGCCTACAATGAGCAGTTCTTC.

The sample holds a few counts of this clonotype. V gene TRBV5-1 combines with J gene TRBJ1-2; unclear D gene. V dropped 2 bases and J dropped 2 bases, with 7 bases sitting between them. Germline V gene sequence: CDR1 SGHRS, CDR2 YFSETQ. CDR3 length equals 13 residues. This CDR3 is CASSLSRNYGYTF. In nucleotides, the CDR3 is TGCGCCAGCAGCTTAAGCAGGAACTATGGCTACACCTTC.

This chain joins TRBV7-2 and TRBJ2-7, with D perhaps being TRBD1 or TRBD2 (6 bases each). The CDR3 totals 17 residues. Trimming removed 6 bases from V and 2 bases from J, with 23 bases in between. Germline-derived CDR1 and CDR2 are SGHTA and FQGNSA. As DNA, the CDR3 is TGTGCCAGCAGTCGGCCGCTAGGGGGGCCGCCTACCTACGAGCAGTACTTC. This sequence encodes CASSRPLGGPPTYEQYF.

This clonotype was found many times. The J gene is TRBJ2-1, the V gene TRBV11-3; D call uncertain. The CDR3 is 14 amino acids. Trimming stripped 5 bases from V and 9 bases from J, with 17 bases between. Germline CDR1 is SGHNT and CDR2 is YENEEA. The CDR3 reads CASSQVDLSGEQFF. The CDR3 DNA follows: TGTGCCAGCAGCCAAGTAGATCTTTCGGGTGAGCAGTTCTTC. Combining the CDR3 with reference TRBV11-3 and TRBJ2-1 gives the whole variable domain EAGVVQSPRYKIIEKKQPVAFWCNPISGHNTLYWYLQNLGQGPELLIRYENEEAVDDSQLPKDRFSAERLKGVDSTLKIQPAELGDSAVYLCASSQVDLSGEQFFGPGTRLTVL.

This clonotype was found a few times. The J gene is TRBJ2-7, the V gene TRBV28, with TRBD1 identical over 9 bases. Germline lookup yields CDR1 MDHEN and CDR2 SYDVKM. CDR3 length equals 15 residues. V was pared by 6 bases and J by 4 bases, with 10 bases of the junction left unmatched. CDR3 residues: CASSLQTGGLYEQYF. The CDR3 DNA sequence: TGTGCCAGCAGCCTCCAGACAGGGGGTCTATACGAGCAGTACTTC.

V and J are TRBV28 and TRBJ1-5, with D hard to call. The V gene's germline CDR1 is MDHEN and CDR2 SYDVKM. The length of the CDR3 is 15 residues. Trimming took 5 bases from V and 3 from J, leaving 14 bases between them. The CDR3 region is CASSQTSAYNQPQHF. The CDR3 coding sequence is TGTGCCAGCAGTCAAACCTCAGCTTACAATCAGCCCCAGCATTTT.

The sample holds many counts of this clonotype. This chain connects TRBV10-2 to TRBJ2-5, with 11 bases aligning to TRBD2. From germline, CDR1 is WSHSY and CDR2 SAAADI. This CDR3 contains 14 residues. The ends lost 2 bases at V and 8 bases at J; junction bases unmatched: 4. The CDR3 region has the DNA TGCGCCAGCAGTGAGGTAGCGGGGGGGCCTACCCAGTACTTC. It specifies CASSEVAGGPTQYF.

This clonotype was observed many times. The V gene is TRBV12-3 or TRBV12-4, the J gene TRBJ1-4; 9 nucleotides line up with TRBD1. This CDR3 region has 14 residues. Trimming cost V 1 base and J 8 bases; bases outside gene matches: 2. CDR3 region: CASSLGTGAEKLFF. In DNA form, the CDR3 reads TGTGCCAGCAGTTTAGGGACAGGGGCAGAAAAACTGTTTTTT.

V gene TRBV5-1 combines with J gene TRBJ1-3; 11 bases are a match to TRBD1. V shed 5 bases and J 1 base; nucleotides not matched to a gene: 5. This CDR3 comprises 16 residues. Germline values: CDR1 SGHRS, CDR2 YFSETQ. The CDR3 DNA reads TGCGCCAGCAGAGCTGGACAGGGGGCGTCTGGAAACACCATATATTTT. Amino acid sequence: CASRAGQGASGNTIYF. The full variable domain, rest sourced from reference TRBV5-1 and TRBJ1-3, is KAGVTQTPRYLIKTRGQQVTLSCSPISGHRSVSWYQQTPGQGLQFLFEYFSETQRNKGNFPGRFSGRQFSNSRSEMNVSTLELGDSALYLCASRAGQGASGNTIYFGEGSWLTVV.

V and J are TRBV6-2 or TRBV6-3 and TRBJ2-2; a weak D match, TRBD1 (6 bases). The CDR3 covers 17 residues. CDR1 MNHEY and CDR2 SVGEGT come from the germline V gene. V lost 4 bases to trimming and J lost 0 bases, with 15 bases between them. CDR3 DNA: TGTGCCAGCAGTTCGCGCCGGGCAGGGGCGAACACCGGGGAGCTGTTTTTT. This translates into CASSSRRAGANTGELFF.

The V call is TRBV10-3, the J call TRBJ1-6; 7 positions match TRBD1. Germline V lookup: CDR1 ENHRY, CDR2 SYGVKD. Trimming cost V 6 bases and J 8 bases; bases outside gene matches: 7. The CDR3 has 14 amino acids. The CDR3 DNA is TGTGCCATCAGGCAAGGACAGGAAGATTCACCCCTCCACTTT. Its translation is CAIRQGQEDSPLHF.

The chain recombines TRBV7-8 with TRBJ2-5; weak D call: TRBD2 (5 bases). With 6 bases removed from V and 5 bases from J, the gap between germline ends came to 22 bases. Germline CDR1 reads SGHVS; CDR2 reads FQNEAQ. The CDR3 is 16 amino acids. In DNA, the CDR3 is TGTGCCAGCAGACACGACACAGAGGGTTTTTCGGAGACCCAGTACTTC. Protein: CASRHDTEGFSETQYF.

In its sample, this clonotype was seen a few times. V and J are TRBV4-3 and TRBJ1-5, with 7 bases aligning to TRBD1. The V gene's germline CDR1 is LGHNA and CDR2 YSLEER. J lost 3 bases, V lost 5 bases, and 7 bases had no gene match. The CDR3 is 15 residues long. In DNA form, the CDR3 reads TGCGCCAGCAGCAAGAACAGGGGCCCCAATCAGCCCCAGCATTTT. It yields the protein CASSKNRGPNQPQHF.